The 20 T cell receptor beta chains below all came from one sample that was sequenced in a study of CD8 T cells in Susac syndrome. A quantity of about 0.45 to 1 ug RNA underwent reverse transcription using random hexamers. Each CDR3 protein gets one entry after TCRdb re-called the immunoSEQ multiplex PCR reads with MiXCR. The sample carries more than 95,000 distinct CDR3 sequences, around 94% recorded once. Sequenced: CD4+ T cells from PBMCs. These TCRs come from a human donor in good health.

The J gene is TRBJ1-5, the V gene TRBV30; 7 bases are shared with TRBD1. The CDR3 contains 13 residues. J lost 6 bases, V lost 1 base, and 3 bases had no gene match. Per germline, CDR1 GTSNPN and CDR2 SVGIG (reference sequence). CDR3 region: CAWSGQGIQPQHF. In DNA form, the CDR3 reads TGTGCCTGGAGTGGACAGGGTATTCAGCCCCAGCATTTT.

The chain joins TRBV19 to TRBJ2-2, with D unclear. CDR3 length: 15 residues. Germline V gives CDR1 LNHDA, CDR2 SQIVND (reference sequence). Trimming shortened V by 4 bases and J by 0 bases, and 9 bases separated the two germline ends. The CDR3 spells CASSTGQTNTGELFF. CDR3 bases: TGTGCCAGTAGTACCGGTCAGACGAACACCGGGGAGCTGTTTTTT.

The chain is built from TRBV10-3 and TRBJ1-5; a possible D gene is TRBD1 (5 bases). V gave up 4 bases and J gave up 4 bases, with 14 bases separating them. Germline V gives CDR1 ENHRY, CDR2 SYGVKD. The length of the CDR3 is 15 residues. CDR3 DNA sequence: TGTGCCATCAGTGTGGGGGGGGTACAGAATCAGCCCCAGCATTTT. This sequence encodes CAISVGGVQNQPQHF.

The chain employs TRBV19 and TRBJ2-2; perhaps TRBD1 as D (5 bases). Germline CDR1 and CDR2: LNHDA and SQIVND (reference sequence). The CDR3 is 14 residues long. V lost 7 bases to trimming and J lost 6 bases, with 15 bases between them. DNA for the CDR3: TGTGCCAGTATAATGCAGGGATGGTCCGGGGAGCTGTTTTTT. It specifies CASIMQGWSGELFF.

The genes are TRBV7-2 and TRBJ2-3; 14 nucleotides align to TRBD2. V lost 4 bases and J lost 4; bases outside the gene matches: 4. Germline CDR1 and CDR2: SGHTA and FQGNSA. The CDR3 is 16 amino acids. The DNA for the CDR3 is TGTGCCAGCAGCTCGGGACTAGCGGGAGCCTCAGATACGCAGTATTTT. Its translation is CASSSGLAGASDTQYF. The whole variable domain, filled in from reference TRBV7-2 and TRBJ2-3, reads GAGVSQSPSNKVTEKGKDVELRCDPISGHTALYWYRQSLGQGLEFLIYFQGNSAPDKSGLPSDRFSAERTGGSVSTLTIQRTQQEDSAVYLCASSSGLAGASDTQYFGPGTRLTVL.

V usage is TRBV18 and J usage is TRBJ1-2, with a tentative D call TRBD1 (6 bases). V lost 6 bases and J 8 bases, leaving 19 bases between the germline ends. Germline values: CDR1 KGHSH, CDR2 LQKENI. The CDR3 is made up of 14 amino acids. The CDR3 is CASSRLGLQGGYTF. Here the CDR3 DNA reads TGTGCCAGCTCCCGACTTGGCCTTCAGGGGGGCTACACCTTC.

This chain links TRBV5-5 with TRBJ2-7; no clear D. CDR3 length: 15 residues. The germline gives CDR1 SGHKS, CDR2 YYEKEE (reference sequence). V was cut by 5 bases and J by 2 bases, with 17 bases left in between. The CDR3 loop is CASSPMGATPYEQYF. In DNA, the CDR3 is TGTGCCAGCAGTCCGATGGGCGCTACCCCCTACGAGCAGTACTTC.

This clonotype was recorded a few times. V usage is TRBV6-6 and J usage is TRBJ2-5; D remains unclear. Germline V lookup: CDR1 MNHNY, CDR2 SVGAGI (reference sequence). The CDR3 runs 11 residues. V shed 2 bases and J shed 5 bases, with 3 bases lying between them. In DNA form, the CDR3 reads TGTGCCAGCAGTTACGGTGAGACCCAGTACTTC. This encodes CASSYGETQYF.

The rearrangement uses TRBV10-1 and TRBJ1-4, with D unclear. Germline V CDR1 and CDR2: WNHNN, SYGVQD (reference sequence). The CDR3 spans 12 residues. Deletions cut 3 bases from V and 8 bases from J, with 7 bases between. The CDR3 protein is CASSDSLEKLFF. The CDR3 DNA is TGCGCCAGCAGTGATTCATTGGAAAAACTGTTTTTT.

This clonotype was seen just once. This chain links TRBV20-1 with TRBJ1-1; TRBD1 might be the D (5 bases). CDR3 size: 14 residues. The germline V gene encodes CDR1 DFQATT and CDR2 SNEGSKA (reference sequence). CDR3 bases: TGCAGGACGGAAAGAGGGACGGCGAACACTGAAGCTTTCTTT. Amino acid sequence: CRTERGTANTEAFF.

The chain carries TRBV29-1 and TRBJ1-1, with D possibly matching TRBD1 (5 bases). Germline CDR1 and CDR2: SQVTM and ANQGSEA. The CDR3 extends over 13 amino acids. V lost 3 bases, J lost 5 bases, and 13 bases lay in between. This chain's CDR3 is CSVEPGGGTEAFF. The CDR3, as DNA: TGCAGCGTTGAGCCGGGGGGAGGGACTGAAGCTTTCTTT.

The rearrangement joins TRBV2 to TRBJ2-7; no clear D. The CDR3 consists of 13 residues. V lost 6 bases and J 0 bases, leaving 9 bases between the germline ends. Germline CDR1 reads SNHLY; CDR2 reads FYNNEI. The CDR3, as DNA: TGTGCCAGCAGGCCGGGCGACTCCTACGAGCAGTACTTC. Its protein is CASRPGDSYEQYF.

The chain carries TRBV11-2 and TRBJ1-4, with D possibly being TRBD1 (5 bases). The V gene's germline CDR1 is SGHAT and CDR2 FQNNGV. V was cut by 5 bases and J by 6 bases, with 13 bases left in between. The CDR3 has 14 residues. The CDR3 sequence is CASSRMGRDEKLFF. The CDR3 DNA follows: TGTGCCAGCAGCCGAATGGGACGGGATGAAAAACTGTTTTTT.

The genes are TRBV6-5 and TRBJ1-1; possible D gene TRBD1, 5 bases. Germline CDR1 MNHEY, CDR2 SVGAGI. V lost 3 bases, J lost 2 bases, and 7 bases lay in between. This CDR3 contains 13 residues. CDR3 loop: CASSYGGNTEAFF. CDR3 nucleotides: TGTGCCAGCAGTTATGGGGGAAACACTGAAGCTTTCTTT.

The J gene is TRBJ2-7, the V gene TRBV21-1; the table calls TRBD1, which could not be checked here. TRBV21-1 is annotated as a pseudogene. The CDR3 loop spans 13 amino acids. In DNA, the CDR3 is TGTGCCAGCAGCAAGCTGGGACCGCACCAGCAGTACTTC. The encoded protein is CASSKLGPHQQYF.

J is TRBJ2-5 and V is TRBV25-1; the match to TRBD2 covers 13 bases. After removal of 4 bases from V and 2 bases from J, the junction contained 1 base not matched to a gene. The CDR3 is made up of 15 amino acids. CDR1 MGHDK and CDR2 SYGVNS come from the germline V gene. The CDR3 coding sequence is TGTGCCAGCAGTGGGACTAGCGGGAGACAAGAGACCCAGTACTTC. Translating it yields CASSGTSGRQETQYF.

The chain joins TRBV4-1 to TRBJ2-7; TRBD1 aligns across 11 bases. Germline CDR1 and CDR2: MGHRA and YSYEKL. Losses at the gene ends were 4 bases for V and 2 bases for J; bases not matched to a gene: 10. The CDR3 consists of 17 residues. CDR3 protein: CASSRLLPGQGAYEQYF. The CDR3 DNA reads as TGCGCCAGCAGCCGACTCTTGCCGGGACAGGGGGCCTACGAGCAGTACTTC.

The chain joins TRBV6-5 to TRBJ2-2; no clear D gene. CDR3 length: 15 residues. CDR1 is MNHEY and CDR2 is SVGAGI in the germline V gene. V was trimmed by 4 bases and J by 0 bases, leaving 9 bases between them. The CDR3 nucleotides read TGTGCCAGCAGTTCAGAAGCCGCGAACACCGGGGAGCTGTTTTTT. Amino acid sequence: CASSSEAANTGELFF.

Concerning this clonotype: The junction does not match germline at one end; this may be a read error. The chain uses TRBV9 and TRBJ2-5; perhaps D is TRBD1 or TRBD2 (5 bases each). Germline lookup yields CDR1 SGDLS and CDR2 YYNGEE. The CDR3 consists of 12 residues. The CDR3 DNA sequence: TGTGCCGGCAGCTTTTACCGGGACCCCCTACACTTC. This codes for CAGSFYRDPLHF.

The genes are TRBV2 and TRBJ1-5; 8 nucleotides match TRBD1. The CDR3 consists of 14 residues. In germline, CDR1 is SNHLY, CDR2 FYNNEI. Trimming took 7 bases from V and 6 from J; bases not matched to a gene: 8. The CDR3 sequence is CASTQDRGGQPQHF. The CDR3 DNA reads as TGTGCCAGCACCCAAGACAGGGGCGGTCAGCCCCAGCATTTT.